Presented here are 21 T cell receptor beta chains from one specimen sequenced in a study of T-cell reconstitution after alpha-beta-depleted transplantation in children. TCRbeta library preparation incorporated unique molecular identifiers. Each CDR3 protein is one row after TCRdb ran MiXCR on the PCR reads. Of 45,000 to 60,000 distinct CDR3 sequences in the sample, around half were seen once. Source: peripheral blood, taken before TCRalphabeta/CD19-depleted stem cell transplant. Every receptor here comes from a boy in the first two years of life with SCID, due to receive a stem cell transplant.

J is TRBJ1-1 and V is TRBV20-1; D gene unclear. Trimming stripped 1 base from V and 0 bases from J, with 12 bases between. Germline lookup yields CDR1 DFQATT and CDR2 SNEGSKA (reference sequence). The CDR3 contains 15 residues. This chain's CDR3 is CSARVILEMNTEAFF. In DNA, the CDR3 is TGCAGTGCTAGAGTCATCCTAGAGATGAACACTGAAGCTTTCTTT.

The rearrangement links TRBV4-1 to TRBJ1-4; D is perhaps TRBD1 (5 bases). CDR1 is MGHRA and CDR2 is YSYEKL in the germline V gene. This CDR3 is 16 amino acids long. V lost 0 bases to trimming and J lost 4 bases, with 12 bases between them. The chain's CDR3 is CASSQEAGQINEKLFF. The CDR3 nucleotides read TGCGCCAGCAGCCAAGAGGCTGGACAAATTAATGAAAAACTGTTTTTT.

The CDR3 loop is CATSDFHQTGSNYGYTF. The CDR3 DNA sequence: TGTGCCACCAGTGATTTCCATCAGACCGGTTCTAACTATGGCTACACCTTC. V is TRBV24-1 and J is TRBJ1-2, with unresolved D. V lost 1 base, J lost 0 bases, and 14 bases lay in between. The CDR3 consists of 17 residues. CDR1 KGHDR and CDR2 SFDVKD come from the germline V gene.

The gene calls are TRBV20-1 and TRBJ2-3; 9 bases match TRBD2. Losses at the gene ends were 1 base for V and 7 bases for J; bases not matched to a gene: 9. Germline CDR1 is DFQATT and CDR2 is SNEGSKA (reference sequence). The CDR3 consists of 15 residues. CDR3 coding DNA: TGCAGTGCTAGAGTTAGCGGGGGTGGGAGAAATACGCAGTATTTT. Its translation: CSARVSGGGRNTQYF.

The rearrangement joins TRBV20-1 to TRBJ2-5; 9 nucleotides match TRBD1. The CDR3 has 14 amino acids. V lost 3 bases and J lost 2; bases outside the gene matches: 4. Germline CDR1 DFQATT, CDR2 SNEGSKA (reference sequence). The CDR3 DNA reads as TGCAGTGCTAGGGGGACAGGGACACAAGAGACCCAGTACTTC. It translates to CSARGTGTQETQYF.

The chain has TRBV7-9 and TRBJ2-5, with TRBD2 matching 8 bases. The CDR3 sequence is 15 residues long. Germline V lookup: CDR1 SEHNR, CDR2 FQNEAQ (reference sequence). The trim removed 4 bases at V and 4 bases at J, leaving 8 bases unmatched. CDR3 sequence reads: CASSWGTSGGETQYF. The CDR3 nucleotides read TGTGCCAGCAGCTGGGGGACTAGTGGGGGAGAGACCCAGTACTTC.

The chain employs TRBV5-1 and TRBJ1-2; TRBD1 might be the D (5 bases). Germline CDR1 SGHRS, CDR2 YFSETQ. V lost 6 bases to trimming and J lost 2 bases, with 8 bases between them. This CDR3 region has 12 residues. The CDR3 sequence: CASTAGNYGYTF. The CDR3 DNA follows: TGCGCCAGCACCGCAGGGAACTATGGCTACACCTTC.

The gene calls are TRBV10-2 and TRBJ2-7, with D possibly being TRBD1 (5 bases). CDR1 is WSHSY and CDR2 is SAAADI in the germline V gene. The CDR3 is made up of 14 amino acids. V was trimmed by 0 bases and J by 5 bases, leaving 11 bases between them. CDR3 amino acids: CASSESIMTDEQYF. CDR3 sequence (DNA): TGCGCCAGCAGTGAGTCGATAATGACAGACGAGCAGTACTTC.

The DNA of the CDR3 is TGTGCCAGCAGCGTGGACAGGGATCAGCCCCAGCATTTT. This sequence encodes CASSVDRDQPQHF. J is TRBJ1-5 and V is TRBV7-2; TRBD1 matches 8 bases. The CDR3 is 13 residues long. The junction had 2 bases not matched to a gene; V was cut back by 5 bases and J by 5 bases. Per germline, CDR1 SGHTA and CDR2 FQGNSA. The full variable domain, with the rest looked up from reference TRBV7-2 and TRBJ1-5, is GAGVSQSPSNKVTEKGKDVELRCDPISGHTALYWYRQSLGQGLEFLIYFQGNSAPDKSGLPSDRFSAERTGGSVSTLTIQRTQQEDSAVYLCASSVDRDQPQHFGDGTRLSIL.

The V and J genes are TRBV10-2 and TRBJ2-1, with TRBD2 matching 9 bases. The CDR3 runs to 16 residues. Germline V CDR1 and CDR2: WSHSY, SAAADI. Trimming removed 6 bases from V and 2 bases from J; junction bases left unmatched: 8. This chain's CDR3 is CASRPFLAGTYNEQFF. The CDR3 nucleotides are TGCGCCAGCAGGCCCTTCCTAGCGGGGACCTACAATGAGCAGTTCTTC.

This clonotype was counted ten times or more. The rearrangement uses TRBV29-1 and TRBJ2-5; D assignment may be TRBD1 or TRBD2 (5 bases each). The CDR3 is 14 residues long. Germline CDR1 SQVTM, CDR2 ANQGSEA. Trimming removed 7 bases from V and 2 bases from J, with 17 bases in between. For the CDR3, the DNA is TGCAGCGCCGGGACGCCAACATCACAAGAGACCCAGTACTTC. This codes for CSAGTPTSQETQYF.

The chain links TRBV4-3 to TRBJ2-4; D tentatively fits TRBD1 or TRBD2 (6 bases each). The V end was cut by 0 bases, the J end by 3 bases, with 12 bases between. CDR1 and CDR2 from the germline V gene are LGHNA and YSLEER. This CDR3 spans 16 amino acids. The CDR3 spells CASSQDLGGVKNIQYF. CDR3 nucleotide sequence: TGCGCCAGCAGCCAAGATCTGGGGGGCGTCAAAAACATTCAGTACTTC.

V gene TRBV3-1 combines with J gene TRBJ2-7; no reliable D call. The ends were cut back, 5 bases at V and 5 bases at J, with 19 bases in the middle. The germline CDR1 and CDR2 sequences are LGHDT and YNNKEL (reference sequence). The CDR3 covers 15 residues. CDR3 sequence reads: CASSEVGDRRHEQYF. Here the CDR3 DNA reads TGTGCCAGCAGCGAAGTAGGAGACCGCAGACACGAGCAGTACTTC.

The J gene is TRBJ2-5, the V gene TRBV10-2; weak D call: TRBD2 (7 bases). Germline loops: CDR1 WSHSY, CDR2 SAAADI. V was shortened by 3 bases and J by 4 bases, with 18 bases between the two germline ends. The CDR3 runs to 16 residues. CDR3 amino acids: CASSDFGRGPGETQYF. Here the CDR3 DNA reads TGCGCCAGCAGTGACTTCGGGCGGGGGCCCGGAGAGACCCAGTACTTC.

This rearrangement joins TRBV5-6 to TRBJ2-5; 8 nucleotides line up with TRBD1. CDR3 size: 15 residues. V lost 2 bases and J lost 0; bases outside the gene matches: 3. Germline-derived CDR1 and CDR2 are SGHDT and YYEEEE. The chain's CDR3 is CASSFNRGNQETQYF. CDR3 coding DNA: TGTGCCAGCAGCTTTAACAGGGGGAACCAAGAGACCCAGTACTTC.

This clonotype has only a few counts. The chain carries TRBV20-1 and TRBJ1-1, with D maybe TRBD1 (5 bases). This CDR3 has 14 residues. Germline CDR1 DFQATT, CDR2 SNEGSKA (reference sequence). V was shortened by 3 bases and J by 6 bases, with 17 bases between the two germline ends. CDR3 region: CSASSSLRGPEAFF. Written as DNA, the CDR3 is TGCAGTGCTAGTTCCTCCCTCCGGGGACCTGAAGCTTTCTTT.

The table lists this clonotype with a few counts. V gene TRBV7-2 combines with J gene TRBJ1-1; weak D call: TRBD1 (5 bases). The CDR3 consists of 12 residues. Trimming shortened V by 2 bases and J by 6 bases, and 7 bases separated the two germline ends. In germline, CDR1 is SGHTA, CDR2 FQGNSA. The CDR3 spells CASSLSGPEAFF. CDR3 DNA sequence: TGTGCCAGCAGCTTATCGGGGCCTGAAGCTTTCTTT.

A note on this clonotype: The final CDR3 position lacks the conserved phenylalanine or tryptophan, pointing to a likely read error. The CDR3 bases are TGTGCCAGCAGTCCGGGACTAGCGGGAATCGCTCAAGGGACCCAGTACTTA. This encodes CASSPGLAGIAQGTQYL. The genes are TRBV7-2 and TRBJ2-5, with 13 nucleotides matching TRBD2. Germline loops: CDR1 SGHTA, CDR2 FQGNSA. CDR3 length: 17 residues.

The genes are TRBV19 and TRBJ2-7; tentatively, D is TRBD2 (5 bases). The CDR3 covers 13 residues. The V end was cut by 4 bases, the J end by 0 bases, with 7 bases between. Germline V gene data show CDR1 as LNHDA and CDR2 as SQIVND (reference sequence). CDR3 residues: CASSTTNSYEQYF. The CDR3 bases are TGTGCCAGTAGTACGACTAACTCCTACGAGCAGTACTTC.

V and J are TRBV12-3 or TRBV12-4 and TRBJ1-4; 9 positions agree with TRBD1. This CDR3 spans 14 amino acids. The V gene end was trimmed by 6 bases and the J gene end by 8 bases; junction bases not matched to a gene: 7. The chain's CDR3 is CASSSTGGGEKLFF. CDR3 coding DNA: TGTGCCAGCAGCTCGACAGGGGGAGGGGAAAAACTGTTTTTT.

This clonotype has a handful of counts. The genes are TRBV20-1 and TRBJ1-2; 8 bases are a match to TRBD1. The CDR3 consists of 15 residues. The junction had 19 bases not matched to a gene; V was cut back by 3 bases and J by 13 bases. Germline lookup yields CDR1 DFQATT and CDR2 SNEGSKA (reference sequence). CDR3 protein: CSARTEGQDRGAGTF. The CDR3 bases are TGCAGTGCTAGGACGGAGGGACAGGATAGAGGAGCAGGCACCTTC.